The 25 T cell receptor beta chains listed next were all sequenced from one sample in a study of blood T cell repertoires in COVID-19. Produced via immunoSEQ multiplex PCR; TCRdb's table is partial and in-frame only. Among approximately 55,000 clones listed, around 86% were seen once. Material: peripheral blood. These receptors all come from a man aged 45-65 years with active COVID-19.

The chain links TRBV5-4 to TRBJ1-1; D gene ambiguous. Between the trimmed V and J ends, which lost 0 bases and 1 base, there was a span of 4 bases. Germline V lookup: CDR1 SGHNT, CDR2 YYREEE (reference sequence). The CDR3 extends over 13 amino acids. CDR3 in amino acids: CASSLDRNTEAFF. CDR3 nucleotide sequence: TGTGCCAGCAGCTTGGACAGGAACACTGAAGCTTTCTTT.

Note on this clone: The junction departs from germline at one end; a sequencing error may be responsible. The V gene is TRBV7-9, the J gene TRBJ2-5; TRBD2 aligns across 12 bases. The CDR3 has 14 amino acids. CDR1 is SEHNR, CDR2 FQNEAQ, per germline (reference sequence). CDR3 region: CASSLAGGPETQYF. Written as DNA, the CDR3 is TGTGCCAGCAGCCTAGCGGGGGGGCCGGAGACCCAGTACTTC.

This chain links TRBV6-5 with TRBJ1-2; D call uncertain. CDR3 length: 14 residues. The germline V gene has CDR1 MNHEY and CDR2 SVGAGI. V was shortened by 2 bases and J by 0 bases, with 7 bases between the two germline ends. Written as DNA, the CDR3 is TGTGCCAGCAGTTACGGCAGGTCTAACTATGGCTACACCTTC. Its protein is CASSYGRSNYGYTF.

This clone was counted a few times. This chain uses TRBV2 with TRBJ2-1, with D possibly matching TRBD2 (6 bases). The length of the CDR3 is 16 residues. The V and J ends lost 6 bases and 3 bases respectively, with 18 bases between them. CDR1 and CDR2 from the germline V gene are SNHLY and FYNNEI. The CDR3 loop reads CASRLGLRRGYNEQFF. The CDR3 region has the DNA TGTGCCAGCAGGTTGGGACTTCGACGGGGCTACAATGAGCAGTTCTTC.

This clone was seen only once. This rearrangement joins TRBV10-2 to TRBJ1-6; D is unclear. V dropped 3 bases and J dropped 10 bases, with 10 bases sitting between them. The germline gives CDR1 WSHSY, CDR2 SAAADI. The CDR3 sequence is 13 residues long. This chain's CDR3 is CASSDTESSPLHF. CDR3 in DNA: TGCGCCAGCAGTGATACAGAATCATCACCCCTCCACTTT.

This clone was observed a single time. The V and J genes are TRBV5-1 and TRBJ1-2, with a tentative D call TRBD1 (5 bases). CDR1 and CDR2 (germline): SGHRS, YFSETQ. Trimming removed 1 base at V and 2 bases at J, with 9 bases between. The CDR3 totals 14 residues. CDR3 sequence reads: CASSLFDRNYGYTF. CDR3 nucleotide sequence: TGCGCCAGCAGCTTGTTCGACAGAAACTATGGCTACACCTTC.

There are a few counts of this clone. The chain combines TRBV5-1 with TRBJ2-1; maybe TRBD1 (5 bases). The germline V and J ends were trimmed by 0 bases and 2 bases, with 9 bases remaining between them. This CDR3 spans 15 amino acids. The V gene's germline CDR1 is SGHRS and CDR2 YFSETQ. The CDR3 protein is CASSLGTRAYNEQFF. CDR3 in DNA: TGCGCCAGCAGCTTGGGGACACGGGCCTACAATGAGCAGTTCTTC.

This clone showed up just a few times. The chain's CDR3 is CASSSRRTSGNNEQFF. CDR3 DNA: TGTGCCAGCAGCTCCCGGAGGACTAGCGGTAACAATGAGCAGTTCTTC. The chain joins TRBV13 to TRBJ2-1; 10 nucleotides match TRBD2. The V segment lost 4 bases and the J segment 5 bases; nucleotides outside the gene matches: 8. Germline V gene sequence: CDR1 PRHDT, CDR2 FYEKMQ (reference sequence). CDR3 length equals 16 residues.

The chain couples TRBV20-1 to TRBJ1-5; possible D gene TRBD1, 6 bases. The CDR3 runs 14 residues. V lost 3 bases, J lost 6 bases, and 15 bases lay in between. The germline V gene has CDR1 DFQATT and CDR2 SNEGSKA (reference sequence). CDR3 residues: CSASKSGGSQPQHF. The CDR3, as DNA: TGCAGTGCTAGTAAGAGCGGGGGCAGTCAGCCCCAGCATTTT.

V gene TRBV4-3 combines with J gene TRBJ2-5; 15 bases are a match to TRBD2. CDR1 and CDR2 from the germline V gene are LGHNA and YSLEER. The CDR3 length is 18 residues. With V trimmed by 3 bases and J by 2 bases, 7 bases remained unmatched. CDR3 DNA sequence: TGCGCCAGCAGCCAGAATGGACTAGCGGGGGGGCGACAAGAGACCCAGTACTTC. This gives the protein CASSQNGLAGGRQETQYF.

The V and J genes are TRBV5-1 and TRBJ2-6; 9 bases fit TRBD1. Looked up from germline, CDR1 is SGHRS and CDR2 is YFSETQ. The CDR3 runs to 14 residues. Trimming took 7 bases from V and 2 from J; bases not matched to a gene: 1. CDR3 nucleotide sequence: TGCGCCAGCCGACAGGGGGCTGGGGCCAACGTCCTGACTTTC. Translated, it gives CASRQGAGANVLTF.

This sequence joins TRBV12-5 and TRBJ2-3; TRBD2 matches 16 bases. Germline V gene lookup returns CDR1 LGHNT and CDR2 FRNRAP. The CDR3 contains 18 residues. The ends lost 3 bases at V and 3 bases at J; junction bases unmatched: 6. CDR3 sequence reads: CASGFSGTSGGATDTQYF. The CDR3 nucleotides read TGTGCTAGTGGTTTCTCCGGGACTAGCGGGGGGGCGACAGATACGCAGTATTTT.

The chain carries TRBV5-4 and TRBJ2-7; 9 bases are shared with TRBD2. The CDR3 has 15 amino acids. Germline V CDR1 and CDR2: SGHNT, YYREEE (reference sequence). V dropped 0 bases and J dropped 7; count of bases not matched to a gene: 8. CDR3 sequence reads: CASSLELAGGLEQYF. The CDR3 DNA reads TGTGCCAGCAGCTTGGAGTTGGCGGGAGGGTTAGAGCAGTACTTC.

The chain is built from TRBV10-3 and TRBJ1-1; TRBD1 might be the D (6 bases). Trimming removed 0 bases from V and 6 bases from J, with 8 bases in between. The CDR3 runs 13 residues. Germline loops: CDR1 ENHRY, CDR2 SYGVKD. CDR3 sequence reads: CAISESRGSEAFF. DNA of the CDR3: TGTGCCATCAGTGAGTCGAGGGGGTCTGAAGCTTTCTTT.

This chain joins TRBV6-4 and TRBJ2-4; D not resolved. V was pared by 4 bases and J by 9 bases, with 13 bases between. Looked up from germline, CDR1 is MRHNA and CDR2 is SNTAGT. The CDR3 is made up of 13 amino acids. Written as DNA, the CDR3 is TGTGCCAGCAGTGTTGGGCCTGTGGGCATTCAGTACTTC. Translating gives CASSVGPVGIQYF.

The chain combines TRBV11-2 with TRBJ2-3; 9 nucleotides align to TRBD1. The CDR3 covers 16 residues. Germline V gene sequence: CDR1 SGHAT, CDR2 FQNNGV. The V and J ends lost 3 bases and 1 base, in that order; junction bases with no gene match: 5. The CDR3 bases are TGTGCCAGCAGCTTCACAGGGGGCCGGCGCACAGATACGCAGTATTTT. It specifies CASSFTGGRRTDTQYF.

The chain carries TRBV9 and TRBJ1-2; 8 bases fit TRBD1. After removal of 3 bases from V and 8 bases from J, the junction contained 9 bases not matched to a gene. Germline V CDR1 and CDR2: SGDLS, YYNGEE. CDR3 size: 14 residues. CDR3 loop: CASSGGQVFRGYTF. In DNA, the CDR3 is TGTGCCAGCAGCGGGGGACAGGTCTTTCGGGGCTACACCTTC.

The J gene is TRBJ1-1, the V gene TRBV6-4, with 8 bases lining up with TRBD1. V shed 6 bases, J shed 2 bases, and the junction held 5 bases outside the gene matches. Germline CDR1 reads MRHNA; CDR2 reads SNTAGT. This CDR3 spans 14 amino acids. The CDR3 sequence: CASRRTGFNTEAFF. The CDR3 bases are TGTGCCAGCAGGCGGACAGGGTTTAACACTGAAGCTTTCTTT.

The V gene is TRBV6-5, the J gene TRBJ2-3; 9 nucleotides agree with TRBD1. This CDR3 spans 14 amino acids. CDR1 is MNHEY, CDR2 SVGAGI, per germline. The junction had 2 bases not matched to a gene; V was cut back by 6 bases and J by 1 base. This CDR3 is CASSRTGGTDTQYF. CDR3 nucleotides: TGTGCCAGCAGCCGGACAGGGGGCACAGATACGCAGTATTTT.

The rearrangement joins TRBV5-4 to TRBJ1-2, with TRBD1 matching 8 bases. Germline values: CDR1 SGHNT, CDR2 YYREEE (reference sequence). V was clipped by 4 bases and J by 6 bases; unmatched bases: 11. The CDR3 has 15 residues. The CDR3 coding sequence is TGTGCCAGCAGCCTGAAACAGGGGGTGCGGGATGGCTACACCTTC. Residues: CASSLKQGVRDGYTF.

The V call is TRBV5-1, the J call TRBJ1-1; D is possibly TRBD1 (5 bases). V lost 4 bases and J 1 base, leaving 14 bases between the germline ends. Germline CDR1 and CDR2: SGHRS and YFSETQ. CDR3 length: 15 amino acids. The CDR3 sequence is CASSLLGAENTEAFF. CDR3 DNA: TGCGCCAGCAGCCTGCTAGGGGCTGAGAACACTGAAGCTTTCTTT.

The count of this clone is one. This chain uses TRBV5-6 with TRBJ2-7; TRBD2 matches at 10 bases. The CDR3 spans 13 residues. The trim removed 0 bases at V and 12 bases at J, leaving 6 bases unmatched. From germline, CDR1 is SGHDT and CDR2 YYEEEE. The DNA for the CDR3 is TGTGCCAGCAGCTTGGTGCTAGCGGGAGTTGTGTACTTC. It specifies CASSLVLAGVVYF.

The chain employs TRBV7-2 and TRBJ2-7; D is perhaps TRBD2 (7 bases). From germline, CDR1 is SGHTA and CDR2 FQGNSA. This CDR3 contains 16 residues. V was trimmed by 7 bases and J by 2 bases, leaving 21 bases between them. The CDR3 region has the DNA TGTGCCAGCACCGACCACGTCGGGGGGCCCCCCTACGAGCAGTACTTC. This codes for CASTDHVGGPPYEQYF.

The V gene is TRBV30, the J gene TRBJ2-3; maybe TRBD2 (6 bases). V dropped 5 bases and J dropped 2 bases, with 8 bases sitting between them. CDR3 size: 12 residues. Germline CDR1 and CDR2: GTSNPN and SVGIG (reference sequence). The CDR3 nucleotides read TGTGCCTGGGCGCGGGACACAGATACGCAGTATTTT. Residues: CAWARDTDTQYF.

J is TRBJ2-1 and V is TRBV7-9; a weak D match, TRBD1 (6 bases). The CDR3 covers 13 residues. Germline-derived CDR1 and CDR2 are SEHNR and FQNEAQ (reference sequence). The germline V and J ends were trimmed by 8 bases and 8 bases, with 16 bases remaining between them. CDR3 residues: CASRQVLGDEQFF. The DNA for the CDR3 is TGTGCCAGCCGACAGGTATTAGGCGATGAGCAGTTCTTC.